This paragraph reports one T cell receptor (beta chain). Its antigen target is currently unknown. The record has no base qualities; no much larger clone is one base away. Read against the paper, the sample's time point label means: about 28 days (+/-7) after the second vaccine dose. AZD1222 recipients given second doses at about 4 weeks or at about 12 weeks were pooled, since spike-specific TCR depth and breadth were not found to differ between the two schedules. Vaccinee samples came from UK trials COV001 and COV002, including a single-blind randomized controlled phase 2/3 trial of AZD1222 (ChAdOx1 nCoV-19) in healthy adults. For TCRbeta chain sequencing, PBMC samples were collected from trial participants at day 0 and at day 28 after the second dose. This specimen comes from a study of T cell responses to AZD1222 COVID-19 vaccine (dated by TCRdb to about 2021). Some background on the complete study: TCR sequencing covered 230 or so trial participants: 200 to 220 given two doses of AZD1222 and around 25 given two doses of MenACWY control vaccine. Trial participants were enrolled by age into subgroups of 18-55, 56-69 and 70-plus years, and around 150, 29 and 61 TCR-sequenced participants, respectively, were included in these subgroups. Study-level results and caveats: Because no samples from the day 14 peak response were available, repertoires could be characterized only after the peak T cell response. The vaccine-associated CD4 TCRs covered the entire spike protein, and the dominant responses fell in regions 160-218 and 743-854. The 56-69-year group was small, and its depth increase did not reach significance, likely because of low power. A significant rise in spike-specific TCR breadth and depth was observed after two AZD1222 doses relative to day 0 and relative to MenACWY recipients. Conclusions about previously exposed vaccinees were limited because only 6 or 7 AZD1222 recipients were SARS-CoV-2 seropositive at baseline. Nearly half of unique spike-specific TCRs reportedly recognized epitopes outside regions mutated in the B.1.351 and B.1.1.7 variants. Participants were mostly white British and included more females than males, and it was suggested by the authors that clonal diversity may have been underestimated.

The CDR3 regions of human TCRbeta chains were analyzed by immunosequencing. Per the authors' processing: Repertoire TCRs were checked for matches against a reference library of SARS-CoV-2-specific TCRs that had been generated using the MIRA antigen-specificity platform. Breadth meant the fraction of unique TCRs that were SARS-CoV-2-associated, whereas depth meant the fraction of total T cells that were SARS-CoV-2-associated. Using the MIRA data, each spike-specific TCR was assigned both to the spike region to which the TCR was reactive and to a CD4 or CD8 class. Log10-transformed breadth and depth values were compared by one-way ANOVA with Sidak's multiple comparisons tests. TCRdb's version of the immuneACCESS table is confined to in-frame rearrangements and falls short of the full clone set. An unresolved V gene accounts for under half of the shortfall where checked; the remainder is of unknown origin. V, J and clone size derive from that table, while D and trimming were established from the DNA sequence. The sample contains 140,000 to 150,000 clones, approximately 90% of them found a single time. The ten most abundant clones make up about 4.1% of the sample.

The receptor was isolated from an adult who received the AZD1222 COVID-19 vaccine. The sequencing used peripheral blood, collected 28 days after the second AZD1222 dose.

The CDR3 region: CASSPLGQTSTDTQYF. In nucleotides, the sequence is TGTGCCAGCTCACCCTTGGGACAGACTAGCACAGATACGCAGTATTTT. The rearranged chain carries TRBV18 and TRBJ2-3; 7 of the junction bases match TRBD1. The germline V gene sets CDR1 to KGHSH and CDR2 to LQKENI. Trimming removed 3 bases from V and 0 bases from J; the gene matches leave 6 bases unexplained. The CDR3 has 16 amino acids, counting the end cysteine and phenylalanine. The only DNA kept is the CDR3, 48 bases in frame from the first base.